The 30 T cell receptor beta chains given below trace back to one sample, sequenced in a study of blood T cell repertoires in COVID-19. The method was immunoSEQ multiplex PCR; TCRdb's version includes in-frame clones alone and lacks a portion of them. The table lists about 130,000 clones, 70% to 90% of them singletons. Sequencing was carried out using peripheral blood. The receptors originated from a woman aged 80 or older with acute or convalescent COVID-19.

The chain links TRBV18 to TRBJ1-4, with 7 bases identical to TRBD1. The length of the CDR3 is 15 residues. V was pared by 3 bases and J by 5 bases, with 6 bases of the junction left unmatched. Germline V gene sequence: CDR1 KGHSH, CDR2 LQKENI. For the CDR3, the DNA is TGTGCCAGCTCACCCCAGGGGGTGGGGAATGAAAAACTGTTTTTT. Its protein product is CASSPQGVGNEKLFF.

The V gene is TRBV6-5, the J gene TRBJ2-7, with 8 bases aligning to TRBD1. CDR3 length: 15 amino acids. Germline V gene lookup returns CDR1 MNHEY and CDR2 SVGAGI. Trimming cost V 7 bases and J 3 bases; bases outside gene matches: 11. CDR3 sequence reads: CASTPPGTGYYEQYF. The CDR3 DNA reads TGTGCCAGCACCCCCCCCGGGACAGGATACTACGAGCAGTACTTC.

This clone was counted between two and nine times. The V gene is TRBV9, the J gene TRBJ1-5, with a possible D match to TRBD1 (6 bases). Germline V gives CDR1 SGDLS, CDR2 YYNGEE. Trimming shortened V by 3 bases and J by 3 bases, and 10 bases separated the two germline ends. The CDR3 has 14 amino acids. The CDR3 here is CASSAGQTNQPQHF. DNA for the CDR3: TGTGCCAGCAGCGCAGGACAGACCAATCAGCCCCAGCATTTT.

In its sample, this clone was seen once. The chain joins TRBV6-5 to TRBJ2-1, with 7 nucleotides matching TRBD1. This CDR3 has 13 residues. Germline trimming cut 9 bases from V and 9 bases from J; bases unmatched to any gene: 11. Germline CDR1 and CDR2: MNHEY and SVGAGI. CDR3 sequence: CASEGAGDSEQFF. The CDR3 DNA reads as TGTGCCAGTGAAGGGGCCGGGGACAGTGAGCAGTTCTTC.

This clone was picked up one time. The chain recombines TRBV5-8 with TRBJ1-5; TRBD1 aligns across 9 bases. This CDR3 spans 15 amino acids. Germline CDR1 SGHTS, CDR2 YDEGEE. V lost 2 bases to trimming and J lost 9 bases; unmatched junction nucleotides: 9. The CDR3 region has the DNA TGTGCCAGCAGCTTAGGACAGGGGCTCCCCGGGCCCCAGCATTTT. It codes for CASSLGQGLPGPQHF.

The chain joins TRBV10-3 to TRBJ2-7; D unresolved. Trimming removed 3 bases from V and 6 bases from J, with 9 bases in between. Germline V gene lookup returns CDR1 ENHRY and CDR2 SYGVKD. CDR3 size: 12 residues. CDR3 amino acids: CAISDNRGEQYF. The CDR3 DNA sequence: TGTGCCATCAGTGATAATCGAGGCGAGCAGTACTTC.

The chain has TRBV9 and TRBJ2-3; D gene unclear. Trimming pared 6 bases from V and 11 bases from J, leaving 25 bases between. Germline V gene data show CDR1 as SGDLS and CDR2 as YYNGEE. CDR3 length: 15 residues. CDR3 DNA: TGTGCCAGCACCCCCGGGTTGGCTATACGATACGGGCAGTATTTT. This sequence encodes CASTPGLAIRYGQYF.

The V gene is TRBV6-5, the J gene TRBJ1-1; no clear D gene. The CDR3 has 11 residues. The ends were cut back, 0 bases at V and 10 bases at J, with 6 bases in the middle. From germline, CDR1 is MNHEY and CDR2 SVGAGI. The CDR3: CASSYSGAAFF. The DNA of the CDR3 is TGTGCCAGCAGTTACTCGGGCGCAGCTTTCTTT.

The chain employs TRBV9 and TRBJ2-3; D may be TRBD2 (5 bases). V lost 6 bases and J lost 4, with 18 bases in between. The germline CDR1 and CDR2 sequences are SGDLS and YYNGEE. This CDR3 has 15 amino acids. The CDR3 coding sequence is TGTGCCAGCACCGCGCGGCAGGATAGCGCAGATACGCAGTATTTT. Translation gives CASTARQDSADTQYF.

The chain links TRBV19 to TRBJ2-2; 12 bases are shared with TRBD2. Trimming cost V 6 bases and J 6 bases; bases outside gene matches: 5. The CDR3 extends over 15 amino acids. Per the germline V gene, CDR1 is LNHDA and CDR2 is SQIVND (reference sequence). DNA of the CDR3: TGTGCCAGTAGGAGGACTAGCGGGACTGCCGGGGAGCTGTTTTTT. It translates to CASRRTSGTAGELFF.

The chain combines TRBV5-4 with TRBJ2-6; TRBD2 might be the D (6 bases). V lost 4 bases to trimming and J lost 0 bases, with 17 bases between them. Germline V gives CDR1 SGHNT, CDR2 YYREEE (reference sequence). There are 18 residues in the CDR3. This CDR3 reads CASSPSGGPSSGANVLTF. CDR3 in DNA: TGTGCCAGCAGCCCTTCCGGGGGACCGAGCTCTGGGGCCAACGTCCTGACTTTC.

The V gene is TRBV6-5, the J gene TRBJ1-2, with D maybe TRBD1 (5 bases). CDR1 and CDR2 (germline): MNHEY, SVGAGI. V shed 0 bases and J shed 8 bases, with 10 bases lying between them. The CDR3 runs 13 residues. The CDR3 DNA reads TGTGCCAGCAGTTACTCAGGGGTGGGCGGCTACACCTTC. Translation: CASSYSGVGGYTF.

The V gene is TRBV5-1, the J gene TRBJ2-7, with D tentatively TRBD1 (5 bases). Trimming took 4 bases from V and 7 from J, leaving 18 bases between them. This CDR3 region has 14 residues. CDR1 is SGHRS and CDR2 is YFSETQ in the germline V gene. This CDR3 is CASSLTAGSVEQYF. In DNA, the CDR3 is TGCGCCAGCAGCCTAACGGCAGGGTCAGTGGAGCAGTACTTC.

The chain has TRBV4-1 and TRBJ1-2, with TRBD1 matching 7 bases. Germline loops: CDR1 MGHRA, CDR2 YSYEKL. The V segment lost 2 bases and the J segment 4 bases; nucleotides outside the gene matches: 7. The CDR3 has 15 amino acids. The CDR3 DNA reads TGCGCCAGCAGCCAACCGGGACAGACACTCTATGGCTACACCTTC. Its protein is CASSQPGQTLYGYTF.

J is TRBJ2-1 and V is TRBV7-3; 8 bases agree with TRBD1. This CDR3 is 13 amino acids long. J gave up 10 bases and V 5 bases, and 7 bases lay outside the gene matches. Germline CDR1 SGHTA, CDR2 FQGTGA. The CDR3 is CASSNRQGYEQFF. CDR3 nucleotides: TGTGCCAGCAGCAATCGACAGGGGTACGAGCAGTTCTTC.

The V and J genes are TRBV15 and TRBJ1-2, with TRBD1 matching over 7 bases. CDR3 size: 15 residues. Trimming removed 4 bases from V and 6 bases from J; junction bases left unmatched: 11. Germline CDR1 and CDR2: LNHNV and YYDKDF (reference sequence). The CDR3 region has the DNA TGTGCCACCAGCAAGATGGACAGGAGGCGGGATGGCTACACCTTC. It codes for CATSKMDRRRDGYTF.

The rearrangement uses TRBV18 and TRBJ2-3, with D unclear. Germline-derived CDR1 and CDR2 are KGHSH and LQKENI. This CDR3 has 14 amino acids. Between the trimmed V and J ends, which lost 4 bases and 1 base, there was a span of 9 bases. The CDR3 protein is CASSRDRGTDTQYF. Written as DNA, the CDR3 is TGTGCCAGCTCACGAGACCGGGGCACAGATACGCAGTATTTT.

The chain is built from TRBV24-1 and TRBJ2-4, with TRBD2 matching 7 bases. V dropped 8 bases and J dropped 14; count of bases not matched to a gene: 5. CDR1 and CDR2 from the germline V gene are KGHDR and SFDVKD. The CDR3 has 10 residues. The CDR3 DNA reads TGTGCCACCAAAGGACTAGATGAGTACTTC. The encoded protein is CATKGLDEYF.

V and J are TRBV27 and TRBJ1-1; 11 positions match TRBD1. CDR1 and CDR2 from the germline V gene are MNHEY and SMNVEV (reference sequence). With V trimmed by 5 bases and J by 5 bases, 10 bases remained unmatched. This CDR3 is built from 16 residues. The CDR3 region has the DNA TGTGCCAGCAGTCTCGGACAGGGGGCAAGGCTGACTGAAGCTTTCTTT. Translated, it gives CASSLGQGARLTEAFF.

This sequence joins TRBV5-4 and TRBJ2-2, with 9 positions matching TRBD1. The CDR3 runs 15 residues. CDR1 SGHNT and CDR2 YYREEE come from the germline V gene (reference sequence). V trimming: 4 bases; J trimming: 4 bases; junction bases outside the gene matches: 5. CDR3 coding DNA: TGTGCCAGCAGCCGGGGACAGGGAACCACCGGGGAGCTGTTTTTT. It translates to CASSRGQGTTGELFF.

The chain combines TRBV4-3 with TRBJ2-2, with D possibly matching TRBD2 (5 bases). V lost 4 bases and J 9 bases, leaving 21 bases between the germline ends. The V gene's germline CDR1 is LGHNA and CDR2 YSLEER. CDR3 size: 16 residues. In DNA form, the CDR3 reads TGCGCCAGCAGCCCAGAACGGGGAATCAACGGTCGGGAGCTGTTTTTT. Amino acid sequence: CASSPERGINGRELFF.

Only one count was recorded for this clone. The chain employs TRBV4-1 and TRBJ2-7; 7 bases match TRBD1. Germline trimming cut 0 bases from V and 4 bases from J; bases unmatched to any gene: 9. The CDR3 is made up of 16 amino acids. CDR1 and CDR2 (germline): MGHRA, YSYEKL. For the CDR3, the DNA is TGCGCCAGCAGCCAAGATGGTAGGGGGCGCGGGTACGAGCAGTACTTC. Protein product: CASSQDGRGRGYEQYF.

This clone was counted between two and nine times. V is TRBV18 and J is TRBJ1-5; 8 bases align to TRBD1. Trimming took 4 bases from V and 5 from J; bases not matched to a gene: 1. Germline assignment: CDR1 KGHSH and CDR2 LQKENI. The CDR3 totals 13 residues. CDR3 amino acids: CASSLTGDQPQHF. Written as DNA, the CDR3 is TGTGCCAGCTCACTGACAGGGGATCAGCCCCAGCATTTT.

The V call is TRBV5-4, the J call TRBJ1-6; TRBD1 matches at 7 bases. The CDR3 is made up of 15 amino acids. CDR1 is SGHNT, CDR2 YYREEE, per germline (reference sequence). Trimming at V came to 0 bases and at J to 10 bases, leaving 7 bases not matched to a gene. For the CDR3, the DNA is TGTGCCAGCAGCTTGGCCGCAGGGGGAGGATCACCCCTCCACTTT. Translation: CASSLAAGGGSPLHF.

The V gene is TRBV19, the J gene TRBJ2-7; D unresolved. CDR1 and CDR2 (germline): LNHDA, SQIVND (reference sequence). This CDR3 region has 15 residues. Between the trimmed V and J ends, which lost 4 bases and 2 bases, there was a span of 15 bases. The CDR3 reads CASSNRQGPPYEQYF. CDR3 DNA: TGTGCCAGTAGTAACCGACAAGGCCCCCCCTACGAGCAGTACTTC.

The CDR3 DNA reads as TGTGCCAGCAGTTACGGAGTGGAGACCCAGTACTTC. Its translation is CASSYGVETQYF. V and J are TRBV6-2 or TRBV6-3 and TRBJ2-5, with no clear D. Deletions cut 2 bases from V and 5 bases from J, with 6 bases between. The CDR3 spans 12 residues. Per the germline V gene, CDR1 is MNHEY and CDR2 is SVGEGT.

Points on this clone: In the same sample, other DNA sequences code for this CDR3. This chain links TRBV7-9 with TRBJ1-4; D gene uncertain. This CDR3 spans 15 amino acids. CDR1 and CDR2 from the germline V gene are SEHNR and FQNEAQ (reference sequence). V lost 0 bases, J lost 3 bases, and 8 bases lay in between. CDR3 protein: CASSLAEVANEKLFF. In DNA form, the CDR3 reads TGTGCCAGCAGCTTAGCGGAGGTGGCTAATGAAAAACTGTTTTTT.

The CDR3 DNA is TGTGCCAGCAGTTACTTAGGGAGCTATGGCTACACCTTC. This sequence encodes CASSYLGSYGYTF. This rearrangement joins TRBV6-5 to TRBJ1-2; D not resolved. Germline values: CDR1 MNHEY, CDR2 SVGAGI. Trimming cost V 1 base and J 4 bases, with 7 bases left between them. This CDR3 contains 13 residues.

This chain joins TRBV5-6 and TRBJ2-1; D is perhaps TRBD2 (5 bases). Germline V gene sequence: CDR1 SGHDT, CDR2 YYEEEE. The CDR3 spans 11 residues. V was clipped by 0 bases and J by 10 bases, with 5 bases between them. The CDR3 bases are TGTGCCAGCAGCTTGGGGAGGGAGCAGTTCTTC. Translation gives CASSLGREQFF.

This chain links TRBV6-1 with TRBJ2-1; 7 bases are a match to TRBD1. Trimming removed 2 bases from V and 5 bases from J; junction bases left unmatched: 6. Germline V gives CDR1 MNHNS, CDR2 SASEGT. CDR3 size: 15 residues. This CDR3 is CASSEFGTVHNEQFF. The CDR3 bases are TGTGCCAGCAGTGAATTTGGGACAGTACACAATGAGCAGTTCTTC.